The present entry profiles one T cell receptor (beta chain) with its context. This sample was included in a study of T cell responses to AZD1222 COVID-19 vaccine. This CDR3 has 15 amino acids. Germline V gives CDR1 PRHDT, CDR2 FYEKMQ (reference sequence). Trimming cost V 6 bases and J 0 bases, with 15 bases left between them. Libraries were prepared by immunoSEQ multiplex PCR; TCRdb keeps only in-frame clonotypes and omits some of them. Among about 190,000 clones listed, roughly 93% were seen once. V and J are TRBV13 and TRBJ2-7; perhaps TRBD2 as D (6 bases). The clonotype was recovered from an adult in good health. The source was peripheral blood, collected on day 0 of AZD1222 vaccination. The CDR3 DNA is TGTGCCAGCAGTTCCCGCGGGGTAAGCTCCTACGAGCAGTACTTC. Translated, it gives CASSSRGVSSYEQYF. The complete variable domain, with remaining parts taken from reference TRBV13 and TRBJ2-7, reads AAGVIQSPRHLIKEKRETATLKCYPIPRHDTVYWYQQGPGQDPQFLISFYEKMQSDKGSIPDRFSAQQFSDYHSELNMSSLELGDSALYFCASSSRGVSSYEQYFGPGTRLTVT.